This TCR beta chain was observed in a study of blood T cells in healthy people across ages. A second PCR, run for about 6 to 11 cycles, used a sample-barcoded 5' primer plus a J-beta primer mix. TCRdb ran MiXCR on the 5' RACE reads and lists one entry per CDR3 protein. The sample carries over 450,000 distinct CDR3 sequences, less than 25% recorded once. CDR1 and CDR2 from the germline V gene are LGHNA and YSLEER. Trimming at V came to 2 bases and at J to 2 bases, leaving 3 bases not matched to a gene. The CDR3 has 15 amino acids. The sample also formed part of further work on T cells of mothers and their children.

This sequence originates from a boy aged 5 to 17 in good health. The sequenced sample consisted of blood. This chain links TRBV4-3 with TRBJ2-3; 8 bases are a match to TRBD1. The chain's CDR3 is CASSQWTGFTDTQYF. Written as DNA, the CDR3 is TGCGCCAGCAGCCAATGGACAGGGTTCACAGATACGCAGTATTTT.